This T cell receptor (beta chain) was identified in a study of immune cell composition in non-small cell lung cancer. Study-level results: Roughly 80% of squamous and under 35% of adenocarcinoma cases had tumour-associated clones >0.5%. Adenocarcinomas with higher top tumour-associated clone frequency had more reactive TILs. Lung adenocarcinomas had lower top 10 clone scores and clonality than squamous tumours.

CDR1 is LGHNA, CDR2 YSLEER, per germline. Trimming removed 7 bases from V and 5 bases from J, with 18 bases in between. CDR3 size: 14 residues. Genomic DNA came from frozen unsorted single-cell suspensions. Regarding this clone: Its antigen is as yet unknown.

Sequencing was performed with immunoSEQ multiplex PCR; in TCRdb, only in-frame clones are kept and a portion is missing. The sample contains 13,000 or so clones, roughly 73% of which appear only once. The TCR originated in a human donor with non-small cell lung cancer. Input material: lung tumor tissue. J is TRBJ2-7 and V is TRBV4-3; the D is unclear. Here the CDR3 reads CASKQTLMMDEQYF. DNA for the CDR3: TGCGCCAGCAAGCAGACTCTAATGATGGACGAGCAGTACTTC.